This T cell receptor beta chain was recorded in a study of blood T cell repertoires in COVID-19. Study information: Italy, Spain and the United States were the sources of the convalescent and acute COVID-19 samples.

Membership in each cohort depended on participant-reported clinical history. Cohort 3 donors counted as recovered after two negative PCRs, clearance, or resolved symptoms. This table comes from immunoSEQ multiplex PCR, and its TCRdb copy is limited to in-frame clones, with some not included. The data hold about 180,000 clones, with around 88% observed a single time. Germline V gives CDR1 LGHDT, CDR2 YNNKEL (reference sequence). Trimming cost V 4 bases and J 8 bases, with 14 bases left between them. The CDR3 has 13 amino acids. This TCR was recovered from a woman younger than 45 who had recovered from COVID-19. Sequencing input: PBMCs or T cells enriched from blood (not recorded which). The chain joins TRBV3-1 (or the pseudogene TRBV3-2) to TRBJ1-2; maybe TRBD1 (6 bases). CDR3 region: CASSPAGGKGYTF. CDR3 DNA: TGTGCCAGCAGCCCGGCGGGGGGCAAAGGCTACACCTTC.